These T cell receptor beta chains were read from a single sample in a study of cytomegalovirus exposure and HLA in healthy donors. Some clones are missing from TCRdb's copy, which holds only in-frame ones; the method was immunoSEQ multiplex PCR. The sample consists of some 120,000 clones, around 70% of them appearing once. Source material: PBMCs. The receptors come from a man aged 25-45 years in good health and CMV-seropositive. Both conserved end residues are part of each CDR3. Each record gives: V gene, CDR3 protein.

TRBV7-2	CASSFRGTGQDTEAFF
TRBV5-1	CASSSTGDPTNEKLFF
TRBV11-2	CASSLDSFGQPVNYGYTF
TRBV4-3	CASSQEREKREKLFF
TRBV6-1	CASSLGAQETQYF
TRBV19	CASSIHQGQEQYF
TRBV28	CASKQGTFSGANVLTF
TRBV4-3	CASSQVAGGRGIQYF
TRBV29-1	CSATLQVGHVEAFF
TRBV7-9	CASSYGRSNEKLFF
TRBV6-5	CASSHDIGAKNIQYF
TRBV19	CASSIKAGTLYGYTF
TRBV18	CASSPQDSNPAF
TRBV7-6	CASSRTGLAGGPYEQYF
TRBV7-9	CASSSPRGRQSTDTQYF
TRBV5-5	CASSFLAINEQFF
TRBV6-5	CASSYGTGVRSYEQYF
TRBV5-6	CASSSLDMGQGRYGYTF
TRBV5-1	CASSLTGTTHNEQFF
TRBV28	CASSLNPNGGGEQFF
TRBV7-8	CASSSRRITYEQYF
TRBV29-1	CSVEGLAGGPYNEQFF
TRBV6-5	CASRTGQTNTEAFF
TRBV30	CAWSRERNGYTF
TRBV10-2	CASTRDREGQPQHF
TRBV11-2	CASTLTGTRETQYF
TRBV7-2	CASSSNTRGGYTF
TRBV5-1	CASSRDMNTEAFF
TRBV5-1	CASSGKGGSYEQYF
TRBV27	CASSRQGVHNQPQHF
TRBV7-8	CASSLGQPNTEAFF
TRBV10-3	CAISESKGPGLTAFF
TRBV9	CASSAQGAGTEAFF
TRBV7-6	CASTPGGNEKLFF
TRBV4-2	CASSRGLAGGRSTDTQYF
TRBV30	CAWFLPGQGNYGYTF
TRBV6-1	CASSEVAGSGGYTF
TRBV18	CASSPGVSDTGELFF
TRBV4-1	CASSHFAGGLLQFF
TRBV6-4	CASSRRYGETQYF
TRBV29-1	CSVTAQGAYNEQFF
TRBV2	CASRGRGGNSYEQYF
TRBV28	CASSTRTGGWNNQPQHF
TRBV29-1	CSVVQGIGFYGYTF
TRBV6-4	CASSGWGLDTKNEQFF
TRBV6-5	CASTRTGGGEAFF
TRBV29-1	CSVREDTEAFF
TRBV4-1	CASSVRQGGFSSYNSPLHF
TRBV5-6	CASSPGTGGKLYYTDTQYF
TRBV27	CASTITGARSYTF
TRBV6-5	CASVFDTGELFF
TRBV19	CASSIRGNEAFF
TRBV5-1	CASRLGRGSVISEQFF
TRBV28	CASSHDTEVYGYTF
TRBV5-1	CASSPTNGRYNEQFF